This T cell receptor (beta chain) was recovered during a study of CD8+ T cells in alopecia areata. The overall study: Tofacitinib continued for 6 to 18 months and was then withheld for 6 months. The study's findings and limits: Treatment with tofacitinib significantly lowered scalp clonality and reduced expanded CD8+ clones among the top 100. Just one nonresponder means the tie between baseline CD8+ expansion and response stays uncertain. Lesional scalp exceeded normal scalp in clonality, especially in alopecia totalis/universalis.

Treatment here: oral pan-JAK inhibitor, 5-10 mg twice daily. This clone was observed a handful of times. Its antigen is undetermined. CDR3 length equals 15 residues. The ends were cut back, 1 base at V and 5 bases at J, with 13 bases in the middle. The germline V gene has CDR1 SGHAT and CDR2 FQNNGV. After isolation, RNA underwent reverse transcription to generate cDNA as the sequencing template. Assay: immunoSEQ multiplex PCR; the TCRdb copy retains only in-frame clones and omits some. The sample includes 100,000 to 150,000 clones, about 61% of them seen just once. The rearrangement joins TRBV11-2 to TRBJ2-3; possible D gene TRBD1, 6 bases. Sequenced material: CD8+ T cells sorted from blood, taken at week 4, from a patient treated with tofacitinib. This TCR was sampled from a human donor with alopecia areata. The CDR3 here is CASSLAGAPGDTQYF. DNA of the CDR3: TGTGCCAGCAGCTTAGCAGGGGCGCCGGGAGATACGCAGTATTTT.